Shown below are 19 T cell receptor beta chains from a single sample sequenced in a study of blood T cell repertoires in COVID-19. Some clones are missing from TCRdb's copy, which holds only in-frame ones; the method was immunoSEQ multiplex PCR. The sample records some 89,000 clones, around nine tenths being singletons. Sequencing used peripheral blood. These receptors came from a human donor in a cohort sampled during active COVID-19.

Here the CDR3 reads CASSLEGVSYGYTF. The CDR3 DNA is TGTGCCAGCAGCTTAGAAGGGGTTTCCTATGGCTACACCTTC. V and J are TRBV7-9 and TRBJ1-2; TRBD1 is a possible D gene (5 bases). The CDR3 is 14 residues long. Germline CDR1 SEHNR, CDR2 FQNEAQ (reference sequence). Between the trimmed V and J ends, which lost 1 base and 4 bases, there was a span of 10 bases.

The chain employs TRBV4-2 and TRBJ2-7; TRBD2 agrees at 13 bases. V lost 0 bases to trimming and J lost 6 bases; unmatched junction nucleotides: 14. Germline loops: CDR1 LGHNA, CDR2 YNFKEQ. The CDR3 sequence is 19 residues long. The CDR3 nucleotides read TGTGCCAGCAGCCAAGATAGTGGGAGGGGGACTAGCGGGGCCGGCGAGCAGTACTTC. It specifies CASSQDSGRGTSGAGEQYF.

The count of this clone is one. The chain carries TRBV5-4 and TRBJ2-2; 12 bases line up with TRBD2. The germline CDR1 and CDR2 sequences are SGHNT and YYREEE (reference sequence). Unmatched junction bases numbered 5, after V lost 4 bases and J lost 1 base. The CDR3 covers 17 residues. This CDR3 is CASSNGLAGWNTGELFF. Here the CDR3 DNA reads TGTGCCAGCAGCAACGGACTAGCGGGGTGGAACACCGGGGAGCTGTTTTTT. Combining the CDR3 with reference TRBV5-4 and TRBJ2-2 gives the whole variable domain ETGVTQSPTHLIKTRGQQVTLRCSSQSGHNTVSWYQQALGQGPQFIFQYYREEENGRGNFPPRFSGLQFPNYSSELNVNALELDDSALYLCASSNGLAGWNTGELFFGEGSRLTVL.

The chain combines TRBV28 with TRBJ2-7, with 8 bases fitting TRBD1. The CDR3 is made up of 16 amino acids. V was clipped by 4 bases and J by 3 bases; unmatched bases: 11. CDR1 is MDHEN and CDR2 is SYDVKM in the germline V gene. CDR3 sequence: CASSSSGTGLSYEQYF. CDR3 nucleotides: TGTGCCAGCAGTTCCTCCGGGACAGGACTGAGCTACGAGCAGTACTTC.

The table lists this clone with a few counts. The chain recombines TRBV7-9 with TRBJ2-7; perhaps TRBD1 as D (6 bases). The CDR3 length is 12 residues. Germline V lookup: CDR1 SEHNR, CDR2 FQNEAQ (reference sequence). Trimming stripped 3 bases from V and 6 bases from J, with 9 bases between. The CDR3 loop is CASSFSGVEQYF. In DNA form, the CDR3 reads TGTGCCAGCAGCTTTTCAGGGGTCGAGCAGTACTTC.

V is TRBV27 and J is TRBJ2-2; TRBD1 matches 7 bases. Looked up from germline, CDR1 is MNHEY and CDR2 is SMNVEV (reference sequence). After removal of 5 bases from V and 3 bases from J, the junction contained 9 bases not matched to a gene. The CDR3 length is 16 residues. CDR3 bases: TGTGCCAGCAGTGTCGGGACAGCAACTTACACCGGGGAGCTGTTTTTT. Translating it yields CASSVGTATYTGELFF.

V usage is TRBV7-9 and J usage is TRBJ1-2, with unresolved D. Trimming took 6 bases from V and 2 from J, leaving 13 bases between them. The CDR3 consists of 14 residues. Germline-derived CDR1 and CDR2 are SEHNR and FQNEAQ (reference sequence). The CDR3 DNA reads as TGTGCCAGCAGTTCCAGTGTAACCAACTATGGCTACACCTTC. Protein product: CASSSSVTNYGYTF.

J is TRBJ1-2 and V is TRBV28; 9 bases fit TRBD1. The CDR3 extends over 15 amino acids. Losses at the gene ends were 6 bases for V and 4 bases for J; bases not matched to a gene: 9. Germline CDR1 is MDHEN and CDR2 is SYDVKM. DNA for the CDR3: TGTGCCAGCAGCATAAACAGGGGGCAGGGCTATGGCTACACCTTC. Protein sequence: CASSINRGQGYGYTF.

The chain links TRBV29-1 to TRBJ2-5; 13 nucleotides agree with TRBD2. The CDR3 loop spans 14 amino acids. Germline trimming cut 6 bases from V and 3 bases from J; bases unmatched to any gene: 4. The germline gives CDR1 SQVTM, CDR2 ANQGSEA. The CDR3 coding sequence is TGCAGCGTGACGGGACTAGCGGGGAAAGAGACCCAGTACTTC. Its protein product is CSVTGLAGKETQYF.

V gene TRBV7-8 combines with J gene TRBJ1-2; 8 bases map to TRBD1. The J segment lost 7 bases and the V segment lost 10 bases, leaving 14 bases of the junction unmatched. Looked up from germline, CDR1 is SGHVS and CDR2 is FQNEAQ. CDR3 size: 14 residues. The CDR3 nucleotides read TGTGCCATCCAAACCGGGACAGGACCCTTTGGCTACACCTTC. Translating it yields CAIQTGTGPFGYTF.

The genes are TRBV2 and TRBJ1-1; maybe TRBD1 (5 bases). Trimming left V 8 bases short and J 3 bases short, with 13 bases between. CDR1 is SNHLY, CDR2 FYNNEI, per germline. The CDR3 length is 13 residues. CDR3 sequence: CASGRVWDTEAFF. CDR3 nucleotide sequence: TGTGCCAGCGGCAGGGTATGGGACACTGAAGCTTTCTTT.

The chain links TRBV7-8 to TRBJ1-2, with no clear D. Germline V gene lookup returns CDR1 SGHVS and CDR2 FQNEAQ. The V end lost 5 bases, the J end lost 6 bases, and 13 bases lay between the germline ends. CDR3 length: 13 amino acids. The CDR3 sequence is CASSPGPGNGYTF. The CDR3 DNA reads as TGTGCCAGCAGCCCTGGTCCAGGTAATGGCTACACCTTC.

The chain employs TRBV19 and TRBJ2-5; 9 nucleotides line up with TRBD2. The CDR3 is 15 amino acids. V lost 4 bases and J lost 7; bases outside the gene matches: 10. Germline-derived CDR1 and CDR2 are LNHDA and SQIVND (reference sequence). CDR3 in amino acids: CASSKGLALIATQYF. DNA of the CDR3: TGTGCCAGTAGTAAGGGACTAGCCCTAATAGCGACCCAGTACTTC.

The V gene is TRBV27, the J gene TRBJ1-3; D is possibly TRBD1 (6 bases). The CDR3 covers 15 residues. The V end lost 5 bases, the J end lost 4 bases, and 15 bases lay between the germline ends. Germline CDR1 and CDR2: MNHEY and SMNVEV (reference sequence). The CDR3 DNA reads as TGTGCCAGCAGTCGGGGCAGGGGTCCCGGAAACACCATATATTTT. It is translated as CASSRGRGPGNTIYF.

The count of this clone is one. The rearrangement uses TRBV4-1 and TRBJ1-1; 8 nucleotides match TRBD1. V lost 2 bases and J lost 1; bases outside the gene matches: 9. Germline V CDR1 and CDR2: MGHRA, YSYEKL. The CDR3 is 17 residues long. The CDR3 loop reads CASSQSTGDGRNTEAFF. The CDR3 region has the DNA TGCGCCAGCAGCCAATCGACAGGGGATGGGAGGAACACTGAAGCTTTCTTT.

This chain links TRBV2 with TRBJ1-5; D might be TRBD1 (6 bases). Trimming removed 5 bases from V and 7 bases from J, with 9 bases in between. CDR3 length: 12 amino acids. The germline gives CDR1 SNHLY, CDR2 FYNNEI. Here the CDR3 DNA reads TGTGCCAGCAGTCCGGGGGGCCAGCCCCAGCATTTT. This codes for CASSPGGQPQHF.

V and J are TRBV27 and TRBJ1-5; TRBD1 might be the D (5 bases). CDR1 and CDR2 (germline): MNHEY, SMNVEV (reference sequence). Trimming removed 5 bases at V and 2 bases at J, with 13 bases between. The CDR3 extends over 15 amino acids. In nucleotides, the CDR3 is TGTGCCAGCAGTCTAGCGGAAGGGGGCAATCAGCCCCAGCATTTT. Protein sequence: CASSLAEGGNQPQHF.

The chain employs TRBV5-1 and TRBJ1-1; D unclear. From germline, CDR1 is SGHRS and CDR2 YFSETQ. Trimming pared 1 base from V and 2 bases from J, leaving 9 bases between. This CDR3 is built from 14 residues. CDR3 sequence (DNA): TGCGCCAGCAGCTTGCGAGGAACAAACACTGAAGCTTTCTTT. Translating it yields CASSLRGTNTEAFF.

The CDR3 coding sequence is TGTGCCAGCAGCCAAGTAGGAGGGGCCGAGCAGTACTTC. Translation gives CASSQVGGAEQYF. The gene calls are TRBV14 and TRBJ2-7; TRBD2 might be the D (6 bases). The CDR3 totals 13 residues. The V end was cut by 1 base, the J end by 6 bases, with 10 bases between. Germline-derived CDR1 and CDR2 are SGHDN and FVKESK.